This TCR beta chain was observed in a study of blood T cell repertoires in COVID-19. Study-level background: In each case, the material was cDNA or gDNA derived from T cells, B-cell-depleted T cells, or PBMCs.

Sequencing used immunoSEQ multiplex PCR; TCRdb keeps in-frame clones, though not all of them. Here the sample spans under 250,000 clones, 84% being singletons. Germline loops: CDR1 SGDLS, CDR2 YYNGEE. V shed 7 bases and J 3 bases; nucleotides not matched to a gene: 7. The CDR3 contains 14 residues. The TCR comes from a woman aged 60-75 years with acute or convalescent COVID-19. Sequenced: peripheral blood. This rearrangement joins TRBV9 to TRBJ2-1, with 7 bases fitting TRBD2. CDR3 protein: CASSDGGFYNEQFF. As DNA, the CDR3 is TGTGCCAGCTCGGACGGGGGGTTCTACAATGAGCAGTTCTTC.